This T cell receptor (beta chain) is drawn from a study of cytomegalovirus exposure and HLA in healthy donors. Researchers ran the PCR with 60 Vbeta and 13 Jbeta primers. Sequencing used immunoSEQ multiplex PCR; TCRdb keeps in-frame clones, though not all of them. This sample has some 150,000 clones, with around three fifths found just once. The sequence was obtained from a woman aged 40 to 49 in good health and CMV-seronegative. The sample taken for sequencing was PBMCs.

CDR3 sequence reads: CASSRTGTNQPQHF. The CDR3 region has the DNA TGTGCCAGCAGCCGGACAGGCACCAATCAGCCCCAGCATTTT. This chain uses TRBV7-6 with TRBJ1-5; 7 bases map to TRBD1. The germline CDR1 and CDR2 sequences are SGHVS and FNYEAQ. The CDR3 loop spans 14 amino acids. The V and J ends lost 5 bases and 3 bases, in that order; junction bases with no gene match: 4.